The sequence of this T cell receptor beta chain was determined in a study of cytomegalovirus exposure and HLA in healthy donors. General study results and limits: In vitro confirmation showed a few CMV-associated chains to be CMV antigen specific. The finding came from a later analysis; first-cohort TCR clusters tended to co-occur in the 130 or so validation repertoires.

About this clone itself: The target antigen is unknown.

Profiled with immunoSEQ multiplex PCR; TCRdb holds only in-frame clones, not every one. Of 150,000 to 250,000 clones listed, around 80% are singletons. The CDR3 is 17 amino acids. The J segment lost 0 bases and the V segment lost 0 bases, leaving 6 bases of the junction unmatched. Germline-derived CDR1 and CDR2 are SGHDN and FVKESK. The donors were in the roughly 130-subject validation cohort; that cohort was separate from the roughly 700-subject first cohort. The chain has TRBV14 and TRBJ2-7; 9 bases match TRBD1. The TCR originated in a woman in her 30s in good health and CMV-seronegative. The sequenced sample was PBMCs. CDR3: CASSQDRGQGPSYEQYF. DNA for the CDR3: TGTGCCAGCAGCCAAGATAGGGGACAGGGACCCTCCTACGAGCAGTACTTC.